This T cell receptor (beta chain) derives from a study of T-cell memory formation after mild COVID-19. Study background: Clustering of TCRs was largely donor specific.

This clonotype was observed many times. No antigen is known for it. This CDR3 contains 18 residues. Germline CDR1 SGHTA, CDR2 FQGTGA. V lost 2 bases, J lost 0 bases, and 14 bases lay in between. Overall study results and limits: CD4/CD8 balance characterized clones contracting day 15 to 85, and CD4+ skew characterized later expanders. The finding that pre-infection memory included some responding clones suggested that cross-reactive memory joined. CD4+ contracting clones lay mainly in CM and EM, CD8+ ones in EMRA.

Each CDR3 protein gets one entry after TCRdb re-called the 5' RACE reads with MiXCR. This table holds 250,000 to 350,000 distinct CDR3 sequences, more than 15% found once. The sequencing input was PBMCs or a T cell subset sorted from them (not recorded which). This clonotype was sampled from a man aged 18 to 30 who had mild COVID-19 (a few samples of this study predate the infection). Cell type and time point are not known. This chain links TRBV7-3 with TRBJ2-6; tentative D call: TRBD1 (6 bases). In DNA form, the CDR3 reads TGTGCCAGCAGCTTAGTCGCAACAGGGTTCTCTGGGGCCAACGTCCTGACTTTC. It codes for CASSLVATGFSGANVLTF. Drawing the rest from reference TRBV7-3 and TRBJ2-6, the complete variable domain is GAGVSQTPSNKVTEKGKYVELRCDPISGHTALYWYRQSLGQGPEFLIYFQGTGAADDSGLPNDRFFAVRPEGSVSTLKIQRTERGDSAVYLCASSLVATGFSGANVLTFGAGSRLTVL.